A single sample is the source of the 9 T cell receptor beta chains below, sequenced in a study of blood T cells in healthy people across ages (dated by TCRdb to between 2014 and 2017). The library was generated by 5' RACE. This sample was sequenced with an Illumina HiSeq 2500. A second PCR of roughly 6 to 11 cycles was performed with a sample-barcoded 5' primer and a J-beta primer mix. TCRdb trimmed public reads at Q25 via fastp, called clones via MiXCR and kept in-frame beta chains. Each record represents a unique CDR3 protein, reported with the most common genes and DNA among its rows. The sample table records about 730,000 distinct CDR3 sequences; around 40% of these occur just once. 20% to 25% of the sample comes from the top ten. Sequences were obtained from blood. Receptors originate from a woman between 55 and 75 years old in good health.

This chain uses TRBV5-1 with TRBJ1-5; a weak D match, TRBD1 (5 bases). Germline V gene lookup returns CDR1 SGHRS and CDR2 YFSETQ. CDR3 length equals 15 residues. Trimming took 0 bases from V and 7 from J, leaving 14 bases between them. CDR3 bases: TGCGCCAGCAGCTTGGATCCCACAGGTAGCCAGCCCCAGCATTTT. As protein: CASSLDPTGSQPQHF.

This clonotype was found many times. The chain combines TRBV6-2 or TRBV6-3 with TRBJ2-7; 7 bases map to TRBD2. CDR3 length: 13 amino acids. J was trimmed by 2 bases and V by 10 bases; bases with no gene match: 8. Germline CDR1 MNHEY, CDR2 SVGEGT. CDR3 DNA: TGTGCCATAGGGAGGGAGGCTACCTACGAGCAGTACTTC. This encodes CAIGREATYEQYF.

The genes are TRBV5-1 and TRBJ1-1; 9 bases are a match to TRBD1. This CDR3 is 15 amino acids long. V was clipped by 3 bases and J by 5 bases; unmatched bases: 8. Germline V gene sequence: CDR1 SGHRS, CDR2 YFSETQ. The CDR3 here is CASSSGDRERTEAFF. For the CDR3, the DNA is TGCGCCAGCAGCTCCGGGGACAGGGAAAGAACTGAAGCTTTCTTT.

In this sample, this clonotype turned up many times. The gene calls are TRBV29-1 and TRBJ2-7; D gene ambiguous. CDR1 and CDR2 (germline): SQVTM, ANQGSEA. Trimming took 4 bases from V and 3 from J, leaving 4 bases between them. CDR3 size: 10 residues. DNA for the CDR3: TGCAGCGTTGGGGACTACGAGCAGTACTTC. This codes for CSVGDYEQYF.

Here the CDR3 reads CSARDTSGGVQETQYF. The CDR3 nucleotides are TGCAGTGCTAGAGATACTAGCGGGGGAGTACAAGAGACCCAGTACTTC. The V gene is TRBV20-1, the J gene TRBJ2-5; 11 nucleotides align to TRBD2. The germline V gene encodes CDR1 DFQATT and CDR2 SNEGSKA (reference sequence). Unmatched junction bases numbered 5, after V lost 0 bases and J lost 2 bases. The CDR3 length is 16 residues.

This sequence joins TRBV20-1 and TRBJ2-7; D might be TRBD1 (6 bases). Germline CDR1 reads DFQATT; CDR2 reads SNEGSKA (reference sequence). The CDR3 totals 16 residues. Trimming cost V 3 bases and J 2 bases, with 20 bases left between them. Here the CDR3 DNA reads TGCAGTGCTAGGTCAAAAGTACAGGGTTGGCCCTACGAGCAGTACTTC. Translated, it gives CSARSKVQGWPYEQYF.

The chain is built from TRBV5-1 and TRBJ2-5; either TRBD1 or TRBD2 may supply D (6 bases each). Germline V gene data show CDR1 as SGHRS and CDR2 as YFSETQ. This CDR3 region has 15 residues. V was pared by 1 base and J by 4 bases, with 14 bases between. CDR3: CASSLYLGGLETQYF. In nucleotides, the CDR3 is TGCGCCAGCAGCTTGTATCTCGGGGGCCTAGAGACCCAGTACTTC.

On this clonotype itself: At one boundary the junction diverges from the germline segment, which might be a read error. The gene calls are TRBV14 and TRBJ2-6; D is possibly TRBD1 (6 bases). Looked up from germline, CDR1 is SGHDN and CDR2 is FVKESK. The CDR3 consists of 19 residues. The CDR3 DNA sequence: TGTGCCAGCAGTCAAATAAAGACAGGAATACTCTCTGAGGCCAACGTCCTGACTTTC. Protein sequence: CASSQIKTGILSEANVLTF.

To note about this clonotype: This sequence may be a read error, since a much larger clone differs from it by one base. The rearrangement joins TRBV20-1 to TRBJ2-1, with D perhaps TRBD2 (5 bases). Germline loops: CDR1 DFQATT, CDR2 SNEGSKA (reference sequence). V lost 0 bases, J lost 10 bases, and 10 bases lay in between. The CDR3 contains 12 residues. CDR3 sequence (DNA): TGCAGTGCTAGAGATGTCGGGGTCGAGCAGTTCTTC. Translation: CSARDVGVEQFF.